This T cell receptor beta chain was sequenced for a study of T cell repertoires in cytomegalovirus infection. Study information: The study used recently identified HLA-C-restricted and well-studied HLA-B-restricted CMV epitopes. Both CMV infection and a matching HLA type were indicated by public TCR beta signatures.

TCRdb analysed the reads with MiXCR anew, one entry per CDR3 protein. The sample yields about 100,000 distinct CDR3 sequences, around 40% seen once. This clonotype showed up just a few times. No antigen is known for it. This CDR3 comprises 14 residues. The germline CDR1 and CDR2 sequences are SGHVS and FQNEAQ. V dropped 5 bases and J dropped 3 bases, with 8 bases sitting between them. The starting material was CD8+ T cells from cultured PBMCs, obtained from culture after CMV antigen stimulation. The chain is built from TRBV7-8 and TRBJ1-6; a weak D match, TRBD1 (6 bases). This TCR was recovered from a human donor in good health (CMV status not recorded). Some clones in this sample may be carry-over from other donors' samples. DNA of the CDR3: TGTGCCAGCAGCGGACAGTACTATAATTCACCCCTCCACTTT. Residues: CASSGQYYNSPLHF.